This TCR beta chain emerged from a study of blood T cell repertoires in COVID-19. Germline V gives CDR1 LNHNV, CDR2 YYDKDF (reference sequence). The length of the CDR3 is 15 residues. The V gene lost 3 bases and the J gene lost 1 base, with 12 bases spanning the gap. Enrolled during active infection, Seattle patients were then followed longitudinally. Authors' methods: Estimates of nucleated cell counts were drawn from the amplification of reference gene primers. Libraries were prepared by immunoSEQ multiplex PCR; TCRdb keeps only in-frame clonotypes and omits some of them. The V and J calls and clone size were taken over from that table, and D and trimming were inferred from the DNA. The sample records 200,000 to 300,000 clones, about 88% being singletons.

This sequence joins TRBV15 and TRBJ1-1; D gene ambiguous. This TCR derives from a woman aged 60-75 years with COVID-19, enrolled during active disease. Sequenced sample: peripheral blood. CDR3 bases: TGTGCCACCAGCAGCGACATTACTTCGAACACTGAAGCTTTCTTT. Its protein is CATSSDITSNTEAFF. Using reference TRBV15 and TRBJ1-1 for the parts outside the CDR3, the full variable domain is DAMVIQNPRYQVTQFGKPVTLSCSQTLNHNVMYWYQQKSSQAPKLLFHYYDKDFNNEADTPDNFQSRRPNTSFCFLDIRSPGLGDTAMYLCATSSDITSNTEAFFGQGTRLTVV.